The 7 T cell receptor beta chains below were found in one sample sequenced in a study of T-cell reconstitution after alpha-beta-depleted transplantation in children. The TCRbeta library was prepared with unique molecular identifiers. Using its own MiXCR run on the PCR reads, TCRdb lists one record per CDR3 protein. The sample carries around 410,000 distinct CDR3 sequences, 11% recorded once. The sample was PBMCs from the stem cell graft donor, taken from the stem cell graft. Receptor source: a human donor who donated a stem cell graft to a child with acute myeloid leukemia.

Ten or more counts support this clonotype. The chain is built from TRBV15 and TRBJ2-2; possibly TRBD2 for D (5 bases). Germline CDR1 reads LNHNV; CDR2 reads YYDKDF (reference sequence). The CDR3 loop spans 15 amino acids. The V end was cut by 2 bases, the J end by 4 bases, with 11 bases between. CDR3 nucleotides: TGTGCCACCAGCAGACCCTCAGAGGGCACCGGGGAGCTGTTTTTT. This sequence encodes CATSRPSEGTGELFF.

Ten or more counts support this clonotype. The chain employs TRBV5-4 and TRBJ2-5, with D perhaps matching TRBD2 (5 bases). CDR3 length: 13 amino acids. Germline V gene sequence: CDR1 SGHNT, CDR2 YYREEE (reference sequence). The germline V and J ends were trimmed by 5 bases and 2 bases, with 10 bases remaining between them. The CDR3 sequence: CASRRGFQETQYF. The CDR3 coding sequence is TGTGCCAGCAGGAGAGGGTTTCAAGAGACCCAGTACTTC. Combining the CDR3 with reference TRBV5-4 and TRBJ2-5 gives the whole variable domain ETGVTQSPTHLIKTRGQQVTLRCSSQSGHNTVSWYQQALGQGPQFIFQYYREEENGRGNFPPRFSGLQFPNYSSELNVNALELDDSALYLCASRRGFQETQYFGPGTRLLVL.

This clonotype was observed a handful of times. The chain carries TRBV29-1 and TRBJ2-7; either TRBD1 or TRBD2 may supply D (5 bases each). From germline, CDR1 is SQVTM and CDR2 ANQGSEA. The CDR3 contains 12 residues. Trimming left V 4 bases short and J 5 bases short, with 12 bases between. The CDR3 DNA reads TGCAGCGTTGTAGAGGGGATCGACGAGCAGTACTTC. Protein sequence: CSVVEGIDEQYF.

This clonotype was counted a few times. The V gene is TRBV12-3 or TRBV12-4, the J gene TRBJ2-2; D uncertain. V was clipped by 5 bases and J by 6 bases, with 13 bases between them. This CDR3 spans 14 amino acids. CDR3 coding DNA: TGTGCCAGCAGTAGTCCTGGCAAGGCCGGGGAGCTGTTTTTT. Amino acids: CASSSPGKAGELFF.

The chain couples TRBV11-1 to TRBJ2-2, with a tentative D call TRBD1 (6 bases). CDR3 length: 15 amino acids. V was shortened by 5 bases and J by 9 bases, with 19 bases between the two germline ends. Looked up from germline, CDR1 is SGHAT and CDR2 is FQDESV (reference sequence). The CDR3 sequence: CASSALQGIGRELFF. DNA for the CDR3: TGTGCCAGCAGCGCGCTACAGGGAATTGGGAGGGAGCTGTTTTTT.

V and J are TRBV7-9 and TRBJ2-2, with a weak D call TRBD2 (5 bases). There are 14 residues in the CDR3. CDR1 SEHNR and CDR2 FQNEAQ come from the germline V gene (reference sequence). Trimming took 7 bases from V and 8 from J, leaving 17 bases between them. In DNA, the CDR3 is TGTGCCAGCACCCCCTCGAGGGAAAGGGGGGAGCTGTTTTTT. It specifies CASTPSRERGELFF.

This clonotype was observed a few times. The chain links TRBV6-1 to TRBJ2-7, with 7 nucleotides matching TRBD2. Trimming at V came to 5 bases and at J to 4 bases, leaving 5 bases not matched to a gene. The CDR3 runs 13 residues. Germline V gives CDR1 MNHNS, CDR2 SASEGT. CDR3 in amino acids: CASSPLAEYEQYF. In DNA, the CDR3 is TGTGCCAGCAGTCCCCTAGCGGAGTACGAGCAGTACTTC.